A selection of T cell receptor beta chains follows, all from one sample in a study of OX40 agonist ivuxolimab in advanced cancers. The protocol was immunoSEQ multiplex PCR, while the TCRdb copy is restricted to in-frame clones and leaves out a portion. The data contain more than 55,000 clones, over 70% of them singletons. The sample here was CD4+ or CD8+ T cells sorted from blood, taken in a trial of the OX40 agonist ivuxolimab. The receptors originated from an adult with an advanced solid tumor such as melanoma, head and neck, liver or kidney cancer. Both conserved end residues are part of each CDR3. A D gene is named only where the DNA matches it firmly. Size is omitted from some rows. Given values are once, few, many or a class for expanded clones.

d_call | clone_size | j_call | v_call | cdr3_aa | cdr3_nt
TRBD1 | - | TRBJ2-7 | TRBV4-1 | CASSQGDRVAWYEQYF | TGCGCCAGCAGCCAGGGGGACAGGGTGGCTTGGTACGAGCAGTACTTC
- | - | TRBJ1-1 | TRBV2 | CASIGRPLNTEAFF | TGTGCCAGCATCGGCAGACCCTTGAACACTGAAGCTTTCTTT
- | once | TRBJ1-2 | TRBV4-3 | CASSQGIMRGASSGGYTF | TGCGCCAGCAGCCAGGGGATTATGAGGGGAGCGTCAAGTGGTGGCTACACCTTC
- | few | TRBJ2-7 | TRBV4-1 | CASSDSGYEQYF | TGCGCCAGCAGCGACAGCGGATACGAGCAGTACTTC
- | - | TRBJ2-7 | TRBV18 | CASSPALATYEQYF | TGTGCCAGCTCCCCGGCGCTAGCGACCTACGAGCAGTACTTC
- | - | TRBJ2-7 | TRBV18 | CASSPSSGEQYF | TGTGCCAGCTCACCTTCATCAGGGGAGCAGTACTTC
- | - | TRBJ2-3 | TRBV5-1 | CASSLGGVSTDTQYF | TGCGCCAGCAGCTTGGGAGGGGTGAGCACAGATACGCAGTATTTT
- | - | TRBJ1-2 | TRBV10-3 | CAISEKGANYGYTF | TGTGCCATCAGTGAAAAGGGGGCTAACTATGGCTACACCTTC
- | - | TRBJ2-7 | TRBV23-1 | CASSQSYPSLAYEQYF | TGCGCCAGCAGTCAATCCTACCCTTCTTTGGCCTACGAGCAGTACTTC
- | few | TRBJ1-1 | TRBV6-1 | CASSEDGRDAEAFF | TGTGCCAGCAGTGAAGACGGGCGCGACGCAGAAGCTTTCTTT
- | - | TRBJ1-6 | TRBV5-6 | CASSLRAGEGSPLHF | TGTGCCAGCAGCTTGAGGGCAGGGGAGGGTTCACCCCTCCACTTT
- | - | TRBJ1-2 | TRBV7-2 | CASSHPGPHLGYTF | TGTGCCAGCAGCCACCCGGGACCGCATCTCGGCTACACCTTC
- | once | TRBJ2-5 | TRBV29-1 | CSGGYIQETQYF | TGCAGCGGTGGATACATTCAAGAGACCCAGTACTTC
TRBD1 | - | TRBJ2-3 | TRBV11-3 | CASSPRRLGQGLDTQYF | TGTGCCAGCAGCCCCAGGAGGCTGGGACAGGGATTAGATACGCAGTATTTT
TRBD2 | - | TRBJ2-2 | TRBV5-1 | CASSSSASGGAGELFF | TGCGCCAGCAGCTCCTCCGCTAGCGGGGGGGCCGGGGAGCTGTTTTTT
- | - | TRBJ2-7 | TRBV11-3 | CASSQGGPGEQYF | TGTGCCAGCAGCCAGGGGGGCCCGGGCGAGCAGTACTTC
TRBD1 | - | TRBJ1-3 | TRBV18 | CASSPRTGAGNTIYF | TGTGCCAGCTCACCACGGACAGGGGCTGGAAACACCATATATTTT
- | - | TRBJ1-2 | TRBV5-4 | CASTSSPNPGGYTF | TGTGCCAGCACCTCCTCCCCCAACCCGGGGGGCTACACCTTC
- | - | TRBJ1-4 | TRBV6-6 | CASSYSSGAEARLFF | TGTGCCAGCAGTTACTCATCCGGGGCCGAGGCAAGGTTGTTTTTT
- | - | TRBJ2-1 | TRBV7-2 | CASTMGQGRNEQFF | TGTGCCAGCACCATGGGGCAGGGAAGGAATGAGCAGTTCTTC
- | - | TRBJ2-3 | TRBV5-1 | CASSLRRRSSDTQYF | TGCGCCAGCAGCTTAAGGCGCAGGTCTTCAGATACGCAGTATTTT
TRBD1 | - | TRBJ1-5 | TRBV6-1 | CASTQGATNQPQHF | TGTGCCAGTACACAGGGGGCCACCAATCAGCCCCAGCATTTT
- | - | TRBJ1-2 | TRBV5-1 | CASSWGTAYGYTF | TGCGCCAGCAGCTGGGGGACGGCCTATGGCTACACCTTC
TRBD2 | - | TRBJ2-3 | TRBV7-8 | CASSANSGWSTDTQYF | TGTGCCAGCAGCGCCAATAGCGGGTGGAGCACAGATACGCAGTATTTT
TRBD1 | - | TRBJ2-3 | TRBV6-5 | CASTRTGGSDTQYF | TGTGCCAGCACCCGGACAGGGGGTTCAGATACGCAGTATTTT
- | - | TRBJ2-1 | TRBV11-2 | CASSFGERTEQFF | TGTGCCAGCAGCTTTGGGGAAAGAACCGAGCAGTTCTTC
- | once | TRBJ2-2 | TRBV7-9 | CASSLPPNTGELFF | TGTGCCAGCAGTCTCCCCCCGAACACCGGGGAGCTGTTTTTT
- | - | TRBJ2-7 | TRBV6-5 | CASSFQVGSYEQYF | TGTGCCAGCAGTTTTCAAGTCGGCTCCTACGAGCAGTACTTC
- | - | TRBJ2-7 | TRBV6-6 | CASSPGAAYEQYF | TGTGCCAGCTCGCCGGGGGCCGCCTACGAGCAGTACTTC
- | few | TRBJ2-5 | TRBV18 | CASSPPAGSETQYF | TGTGCCAGCTCACCACCTGCCGGGAGTGAGACCCAGTACTTC
- | - | TRBJ1-1 | TRBV18 | CASSPLSRNTEAFF | TGTGCCAGCTCACCTCTGTCCAGGAACACTGAAGCTTTCTTT
- | - | TRBJ1-2 | TRBV27 | CASSFTGSGYGYTF | TGTGCCAGCAGTTTTACAGGGTCCGGGTATGGCTACACCTTC
- | few | TRBJ2-1 | TRBV5-3 | CARSHPGEQFF | TGTGCCAGAAGCCACCCTGGGGAGCAGTTCTTC
- | - | TRBJ2-1 | TRBV10-3 | CAISVGTWTYNEQFF | TGTGCCATCAGTGTCGGGACATGGACCTACAATGAGCAGTTCTTC
- | - | TRBJ1-3 | TRBV6-6 | CASSYGGSDGNTIYF | TGTGCCAGCAGTTACGGGGGTTCAGATGGAAACACCATATATTTT
TRBD1 | - | TRBJ1-2 | TRBV6-5 | CASSFTGEVGYTF | TGTGCCAGCAGTTTTACAGGGGAAGTAGGCTACACCTTC
TRBD1 | few | TRBJ2-7 | TRBV10-1 | CASRRDRGNEQYF | TGCGCCAGCAGACGGGACAGGGGCAACGAGCAGTACTTC
TRBD2 | - | TRBJ2-5 | TRBV7-3 | CASSRRGLEGETQYF | TGTGCCAGCAGCCGCAGGGGACTAGAAGGGGAGACCCAGTACTTC
- | - | TRBJ2-1 | TRBV5-1 | CASSTDGPQSSYNEQFF | TGCGCCAGCAGCACCGACGGGCCCCAAAGCTCCTACAATGAGCAGTTCTTC
- | - | TRBJ2-2 | TRBV7-2 | CASSLARGTGELFF | TGTGCCAGCAGCTTAGCGCGGGGCACCGGGGAGCTGTTTTTT